The 27 T cell receptor beta chains reported below all come from one sample, sequenced in a study of OX40 agonist ivuxolimab in advanced cancers. TCRdb's table, derived via immunoSEQ multiplex PCR, lists solely in-frame clones and lacks some. The sample lists tens of thousands of clones; 82% were seen once. The source was CD4+ or CD8+ T cells sorted from blood, collected in a trial of the OX40 agonist ivuxolimab. Every receptor here comes from an adult with an advanced solid tumor such as melanoma, head and neck, liver or kidney cancer.

The rearrangement uses TRBV11-1 and TRBJ2-3; 9 bases fit TRBD1. Germline CDR1 is SGHAT and CDR2 is FQDESV (reference sequence). The CDR3 is made up of 15 amino acids. With 4 bases clipped from V and 4 bases from J, the junction kept 6 bases outside the gene matches. In DNA form, the CDR3 reads TGTGCCAGCAGCTCTGGGACAGGGCCAGCAGATACGCAGTATTTT. Encoded protein: CASSSGTGPADTQYF.

The J gene is TRBJ1-1, the V gene TRBV7-6; tentatively, D is TRBD1 (6 bases). The CDR3 is made up of 14 amino acids. Trimming pared 2 bases from V and 3 bases from J, leaving 10 bases between. Germline V gene sequence: CDR1 SGHVS, CDR2 FNYEAQ. DNA for the CDR3: TGTGCCAGCAGCTTACGTGGGGGCCACACTGAAGCTTTCTTT. It codes for CASSLRGGHTEAFF.

This clone occurred once. The chain employs TRBV2 and TRBJ1-6, with a weak D call TRBD1 (6 bases). Germline CDR1 is SNHLY and CDR2 is FYNNEI. The length of the CDR3 is 16 residues. V shed 1 base and J shed 7 bases, with 14 bases lying between them. The CDR3 sequence is CASSEDRVWGNSPLHF. Here the CDR3 DNA reads TGTGCCAGCAGTGAAGACAGGGTATGGGGCAATTCACCCCTCCACTTT.

The sample holds one count of this clone. The V and J genes are TRBV7-9 and TRBJ2-1, with 7 bases aligning to TRBD2. The V gene's germline CDR1 is SEHNR and CDR2 FQNEAQ (reference sequence). The CDR3 loop spans 16 amino acids. The trim removed 5 bases at V and 2 bases at J, leaving 9 bases unmatched. CDR3 sequence reads: CASSPLGGAAYNEQFF. The CDR3 coding sequence is TGTGCCAGCAGCCCCCTGGGAGGGGCTGCCTACAATGAGCAGTTCTTC.

The chain couples TRBV10-2 to TRBJ2-5, with TRBD2 matching 14 bases. This CDR3 has 15 residues. From germline, CDR1 is WSHSY and CDR2 SAAADI. V lost 6 bases, J lost 5 bases, and 5 bases stayed unmatched. In DNA, the CDR3 is TGCGCCAGCAGAGATAGGACTAGCGGGAGGGAGACCCAGTACTTC. Protein: CASRDRTSGRETQYF.

The chain is built from TRBV7-2 and TRBJ2-3, with D possibly matching TRBD1 (7 bases). From germline, CDR1 is SGHTA and CDR2 FQGNSA. CDR3 size: 16 residues. The V and J ends lost 2 bases and 1 base respectively, with 13 bases between them. In DNA, the CDR3 is TGTGCCAGCAGCTTACAGGGGGGCACGGGCACAGATACGCAGTATTTT. It yields the protein CASSLQGGTGTDTQYF.

J is TRBJ2-6 and V is TRBV9; no reliable D call. CDR1 is SGDLS and CDR2 is YYNGEE in the germline V gene. CDR3 length equals 15 residues. V was cut by 4 bases and J by 0 bases, with 8 bases left in between. CDR3 sequence reads: CASSRLDSGANVLTF. The CDR3 DNA sequence: TGTGCCAGCAGCCGACTTGACTCTGGGGCCAACGTCCTGACTTTC.

The chain links TRBV11-3 to TRBJ2-2, with unresolved D. CDR3 length equals 11 residues. From germline, CDR1 is SGHNT and CDR2 YENEEA. V lost 5 bases and J lost 6, with 4 bases in between. The CDR3 sequence: CASSVSGELFF. The CDR3 coding sequence is TGTGCCAGCAGCGTCTCCGGGGAGCTGTTTTTT.

This rearrangement joins TRBV7-7 to TRBJ2-5; D remains unclear. The V and J ends lost 2 bases and 7 bases respectively, with 14 bases between them. Germline CDR1 is SSHAT and CDR2 is FNYEAQ (reference sequence). The CDR3 loop spans 14 amino acids. The CDR3 protein is CASSLQGNSGTQYF. The CDR3 coding sequence is TGTGCCAGCAGCTTACAAGGAAATTCAGGGACCCAGTACTTC.

In its sample, this clone was seen a few times. The rearrangement uses TRBV2 and TRBJ1-2, with TRBD1 matching 12 bases. Germline CDR1 and CDR2: SNHLY and FYNNEI. This CDR3 has 17 residues. Losses at the gene ends were 5 bases for V and 5 bases for J; bases not matched to a gene: 12. CDR3 loop: CASSPLRGQGARYGYTF. For the CDR3, the DNA is TGTGCCAGCAGTCCCCTCAGGGGACAGGGGGCGCGGTATGGCTACACCTTC.

Regarding this clone: This may stem from a read error, because a much larger clone lies one nucleotide away. CDR3 DNA: TGTGCCAGCAGCCGCGCTCGGGACGGCCCTTTCGGCGAGCGGTACTTC. Translating gives CASSRARDGPFGERYF. The chain combines TRBV5-4 with TRBJ2-7; TRBD1 or TRBD2 may be the D gene (5 bases each). CDR3 length: 16 amino acids. Germline loops: CDR1 SGHNT, CDR2 YYREEE (reference sequence).

The chain uses TRBV5-1 and TRBJ2-2; D may be TRBD2 (5 bases). Trimming pared 4 bases from V and 4 bases from J, leaving 14 bases between. The CDR3 loop spans 15 amino acids. CDR1 is SGHRS, CDR2 YFSETQ, per germline. Written as DNA, the CDR3 is TGCGCCAGCAGCCTATTCGTAGGGAGCACCGGGGAGCTGTTTTTT. Amino acids: CASSLFVGSTGELFF.

V is TRBV19 and J is TRBJ2-1; 12 positions match TRBD2. The junction had 7 bases not matched to a gene; V was cut back by 5 bases and J by 8 bases. CDR3 length: 15 residues. CDR1 is LNHDA and CDR2 is SQIVND in the germline V gene (reference sequence). CDR3 region: CASSPPTSGRYEQFF. Here the CDR3 DNA reads TGTGCCAGTAGTCCCCCGACTAGCGGGAGATATGAGCAGTTCTTC.

The CDR3 loop reads CASSGRVTGRSGNTIYF. As DNA, the CDR3 is TGTGCCAGCAGTGGTAGGGTGACAGGTCGCTCTGGAAACACCATATATTTT. The chain carries TRBV6-1 and TRBJ1-3; perhaps TRBD1 as D (6 bases). Germline values: CDR1 MNHNS, CDR2 SASEGT. The CDR3 runs 17 residues. Trimming cost V 4 bases and J 0 bases, with 16 bases left between them.

This clone appeared a few times. The rearrangement joins TRBV6-5 to TRBJ1-2, with 12 bases that match TRBD1. The CDR3 has 14 amino acids. Germline V lookup: CDR1 MNHEY, CDR2 SVGAGI. J gave up 7 bases and V 6 bases, and 6 bases lay outside the gene matches. The CDR3 here is CASRVGQGAFGYTF. CDR3 bases: TGTGCCAGCAGGGTGGGACAGGGGGCGTTTGGCTACACCTTC.

This sequence joins TRBV12-5 and TRBJ2-3; 9 nucleotides align to TRBD2. V trimming: 1 base; J trimming: 2 bases; junction bases outside the gene matches: 1. CDR3 size: 15 residues. Germline V gene lookup returns CDR1 LGHNT and CDR2 FRNRAP. DNA for the CDR3: TGTGCTAGTGGTTTGGGACTAGCGGACACAGATACGCAGTATTTT. It encodes CASGLGLADTDTQYF.

The chain employs TRBV19 and TRBJ1-5; 12 bases map to TRBD1. V was pared by 6 bases and J by 3 bases, with 6 bases of the junction left unmatched. The CDR3 totals 16 residues. Germline V lookup: CDR1 LNHDA, CDR2 SQIVND (reference sequence). CDR3 bases: TGTGCCAGTAGGACGGGACAGGGGGCTCCCAATCAGCCCCAGCATTTT. Translating gives CASRTGQGAPNQPQHF.

The genes are TRBV2 and TRBJ1-2, with 9 bases lining up with TRBD1. From germline, CDR1 is SNHLY and CDR2 FYNNEI. Losses at the gene ends were 7 bases for V and 7 bases for J; bases not matched to a gene: 7. The CDR3 loop spans 13 amino acids. The DNA for the CDR3 is TGTGCCAGCAAGGGACAGGGTGTGTCTGGCTACACCTTC. Residues: CASKGQGVSGYTF. The full variable domain, in which reference TRBV2 and TRBJ1-2 provide the parts outside the CDR3, is EPEVTQTPSHQVTQMGQEVILRCVPISNHLYFYWYRQILGQKVEFLVSFYNNEISEKSEIFDDQFSVERPDGSNFTLKIRSTKLEDSAMYFCASKGQGVSGYTFGSGTRLTVV.

The CDR3 protein is CASSVGGNTIYF. The DNA of the CDR3 is TGTGCCAGCAGCGTAGGTGGAAACACCATATATTTT. V and J are TRBV9 and TRBJ1-3; no clear D. Trimming left V 0 bases short and J 3 bases short, with 1 base between. This CDR3 has 12 residues. The germline V gene encodes CDR1 SGDLS and CDR2 YYNGEE.

The CDR3 nucleotides are TGTGCCAGCAGTGCCGGGGGAGCGGGGGCTTACGAGCAGTACGTC. It yields the protein CASSAGGAGAYEQYV. The gene calls are TRBV6-1 and TRBJ2-7; 8 bases agree with TRBD2. CDR1 and CDR2 (germline): MNHNS, SASEGT. The CDR3 covers 15 residues. V lost 4 bases to trimming and J lost 4 bases; unmatched junction nucleotides: 9.

This clone was seen a handful of times. V is TRBV7-6 and J is TRBJ2-7; 7 bases agree with TRBD1. The CDR3 is 15 residues long. V lost 5 bases and J lost 4; bases outside the gene matches: 11. The germline V gene encodes CDR1 SGHVS and CDR2 FNYEAQ. Here the CDR3 reads CASSPQGRGSYEQYF. The CDR3 DNA reads TGTGCCAGCAGCCCCCAAGGCAGGGGGTCTTACGAGCAGTACTTC.

This chain connects TRBV14 to TRBJ2-1; 9 bases fit TRBD1. CDR1 is SGHDN and CDR2 is FVKESK in the germline V gene. The V segment lost 0 bases and the J segment 8 bases; nucleotides outside the gene matches: 8. This CDR3 contains 16 residues. The CDR3 loop is CASSQDSGQGSHEQFF. CDR3 in DNA: TGTGCCAGCAGCCAAGACTCTGGACAGGGGAGCCATGAGCAGTTCTTC.

This chain uses TRBV7-2 with TRBJ2-3; possibly TRBD1 for D (6 bases). Germline CDR1 and CDR2: SGHTA and FQGNSA. This CDR3 spans 15 amino acids. V lost 2 bases and J 2 bases, leaving 11 bases between the germline ends. As DNA, the CDR3 is TGTGCCAGCAGCTTAAACGGACAGTCCACAGATACGCAGTATTTT. Translation: CASSLNGQSTDTQYF.

This clone was seen once. This chain uses TRBV5-5 with TRBJ1-5; D is undetermined. V lost 0 bases and J 3 bases, leaving 7 bases between the germline ends. CDR1 SGHKS and CDR2 YYEKEE come from the germline V gene (reference sequence). The CDR3 is made up of 14 amino acids. The CDR3 DNA reads as TGTGCCAGCAGCTTGGCAGAACTCAATCAGCCCCAGCATTTT. Protein product: CASSLAELNQPQHF.

The genes are TRBV2 and TRBJ2-7; 10 bases are shared with TRBD2. The V and J ends lost 4 bases and 3 bases, in that order; junction bases with no gene match: 15. CDR3 length: 18 residues. Germline V CDR1 and CDR2: SNHLY, FYNNEI. CDR3: CASSAPDKLAGRIYEQYV. In nucleotides, the CDR3 is TGTGCCAGCAGTGCCCCCGATAAACTAGCGGGGAGGATCTACGAGCAGTACGTC.

V and J are TRBV7-2 and TRBJ1-5; D is ambiguous. V was trimmed by 1 base and J by 7 bases, leaving 11 bases between them. Per germline, CDR1 SGHTA and CDR2 FQGNSA. The CDR3 extends over 14 amino acids. This CDR3 reads CASSLVAGRQPQHF. CDR3 sequence (DNA): TGTGCCAGCAGCTTAGTGGCGGGGAGACAGCCCCAGCATTTT. The whole variable domain, remainder taken from reference TRBV7-2 and TRBJ1-5, is GAGVSQSPSNKVTEKGKDVELRCDPISGHTALYWYRQSLGQGLEFLIYFQGNSAPDKSGLPSDRFSAERTGGSVSTLTIQRTQQEDSAVYLCASSLVAGRQPQHFGDGTRLSIL.

The table lists this clone with a count of one. The rearrangement uses TRBV28 and TRBJ1-3; D gene ambiguous. Trimming stripped 6 bases from V and 7 bases from J, with 13 bases between. The CDR3 runs 13 residues. From germline, CDR1 is MDHEN and CDR2 SYDVKM. The CDR3 region is CASSATEVNTIYF. As DNA, the CDR3 is TGTGCCAGCAGCGCGACGGAGGTCAACACCATATATTTT.